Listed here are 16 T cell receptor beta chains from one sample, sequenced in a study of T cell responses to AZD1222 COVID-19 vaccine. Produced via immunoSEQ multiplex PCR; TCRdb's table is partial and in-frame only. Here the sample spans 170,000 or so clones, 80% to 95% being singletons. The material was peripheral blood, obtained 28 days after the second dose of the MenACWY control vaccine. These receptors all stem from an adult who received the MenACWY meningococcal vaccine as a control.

The CDR3 loop is CATSRQDLNYGYTF. DNA of the CDR3: TGTGCCACCAGCAGACAGGACCTTAACTATGGCTACACCTTC. The chain couples TRBV15 to TRBJ1-2, with D uncertain. Per the germline V gene, CDR1 is LNHNV and CDR2 is YYDKDF (reference sequence). CDR3 length equals 14 residues. V was cut by 2 bases and J by 1 base, with 8 bases left in between.

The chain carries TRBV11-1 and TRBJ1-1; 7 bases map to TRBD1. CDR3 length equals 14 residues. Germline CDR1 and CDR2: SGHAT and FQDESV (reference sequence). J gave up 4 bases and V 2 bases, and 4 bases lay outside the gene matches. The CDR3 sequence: CASSLQGGGTEAFF. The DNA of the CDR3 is TGTGCCAGCAGCTTACAGGGGGGCGGCACTGAAGCTTTCTTT. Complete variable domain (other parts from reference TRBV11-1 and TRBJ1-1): EAEVAQSPRYKITEKSQAVAFWCDPISGHATLYWYRQILGQGPELLVQFQDESVVDDSQLPKDRFSAERLKGVDSTLKIQPAELGDSAMYLCASSLQGGGTEAFFGQGTRLTVV.

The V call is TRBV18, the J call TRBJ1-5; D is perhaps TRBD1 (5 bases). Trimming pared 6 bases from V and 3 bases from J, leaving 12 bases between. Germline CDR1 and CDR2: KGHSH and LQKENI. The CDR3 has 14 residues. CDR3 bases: TGTGCCAGCTCGCTCAGGGAGGCCAATCAGCCCCAGCATTTT. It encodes CASSLREANQPQHF.

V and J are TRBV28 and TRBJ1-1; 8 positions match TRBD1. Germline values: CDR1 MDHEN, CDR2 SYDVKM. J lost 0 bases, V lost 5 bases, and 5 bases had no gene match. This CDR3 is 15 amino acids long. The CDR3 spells CASSPPTGVNTEAFF. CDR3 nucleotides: TGTGCCAGCAGTCCTCCGACAGGGGTGAACACTGAAGCTTTCTTT.

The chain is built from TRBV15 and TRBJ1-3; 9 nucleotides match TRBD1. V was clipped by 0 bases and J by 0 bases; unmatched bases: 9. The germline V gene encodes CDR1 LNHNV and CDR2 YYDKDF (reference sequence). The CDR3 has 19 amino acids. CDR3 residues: CATSRDSRTGDLSGNTIYF. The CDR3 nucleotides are TGTGCCACCAGCAGAGATTCTCGGACAGGGGATCTCTCTGGAAACACCATATATTTT.

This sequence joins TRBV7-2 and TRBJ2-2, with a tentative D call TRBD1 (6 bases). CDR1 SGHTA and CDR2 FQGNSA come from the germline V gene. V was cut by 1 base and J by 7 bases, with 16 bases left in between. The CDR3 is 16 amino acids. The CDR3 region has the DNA TGTGCCAGCAGCTTAGATTGGCAGGGGCGCGGCGGGGAGCTGTTTTTT. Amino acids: CASSLDWQGRGGELFF.

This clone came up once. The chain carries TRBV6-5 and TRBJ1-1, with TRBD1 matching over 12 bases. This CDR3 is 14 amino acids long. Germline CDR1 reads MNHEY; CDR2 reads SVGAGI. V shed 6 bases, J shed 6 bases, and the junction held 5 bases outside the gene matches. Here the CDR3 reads CASRAGTGGAEAFF. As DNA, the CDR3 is TGTGCCAGCAGGGCCGGGACAGGGGGCGCTGAAGCTTTCTTT.

The CDR3 reads CASSFLGSGELFF. The CDR3 bases are TGTGCCAGCAGCTTTTTAGGCTCCGGGGAGCTGTTTTTT. The chain employs TRBV5-6 and TRBJ2-2; D is uncertain. V was cut by 2 bases and J by 6 bases, with 8 bases left in between. The CDR3 is 13 residues long. Germline V gene data show CDR1 as SGHDT and CDR2 as YYEEEE.

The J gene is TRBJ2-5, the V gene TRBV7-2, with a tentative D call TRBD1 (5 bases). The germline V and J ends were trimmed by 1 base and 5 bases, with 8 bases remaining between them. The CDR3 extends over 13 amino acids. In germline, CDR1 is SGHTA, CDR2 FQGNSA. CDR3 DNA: TGTGCCAGCAGCTTAGGGGGCTTTGAGACCCAGTACTTC. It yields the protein CASSLGGFETQYF.

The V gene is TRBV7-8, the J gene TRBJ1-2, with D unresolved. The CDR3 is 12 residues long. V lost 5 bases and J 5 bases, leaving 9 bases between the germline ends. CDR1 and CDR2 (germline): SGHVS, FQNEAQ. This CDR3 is CASSRLGYGYTF. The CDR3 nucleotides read TGTGCCAGCAGCCGTTTAGGGTATGGCTACACCTTC. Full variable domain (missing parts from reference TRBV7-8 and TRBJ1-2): GAGVSQSPRYKVAKRGQDVALRCDPISGHVSLFWYQQALGQGPEFLTYFQNEAQLDKSGLPSDRFFAERPEGSVSTLKIQRTQQEDSAVYLCASSRLGYGYTFGSGTRLTVV.

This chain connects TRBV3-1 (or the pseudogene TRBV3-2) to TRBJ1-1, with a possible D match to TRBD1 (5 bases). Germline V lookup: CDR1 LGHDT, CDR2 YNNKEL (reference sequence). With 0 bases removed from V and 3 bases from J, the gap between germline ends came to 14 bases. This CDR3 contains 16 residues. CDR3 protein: CASSQDLGLRDTEAFF. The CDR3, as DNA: TGTGCCAGCAGCCAAGATCTGGGGCTGCGGGACACTGAAGCTTTCTTT.

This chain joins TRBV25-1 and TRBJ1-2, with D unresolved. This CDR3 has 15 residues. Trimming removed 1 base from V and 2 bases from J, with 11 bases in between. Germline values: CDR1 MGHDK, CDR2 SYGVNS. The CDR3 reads CASSESKVINYGYTF. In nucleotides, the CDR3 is TGTGCCAGCAGTGAATCTAAGGTCATCAACTATGGCTACACCTTC.

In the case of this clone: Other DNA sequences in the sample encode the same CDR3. The CDR3 sequence: CASSSGQGYGYTF. Written as DNA, the CDR3 is TGTGCCAGCAGCTCTGGACAGGGGTATGGCTACACCTTC. The chain is built from TRBV11-2 and TRBJ1-2; 9 bases fit TRBD1. The CDR3 is 13 residues long. The germline CDR1 and CDR2 sequences are SGHAT and FQNNGV. The trim removed 4 bases at V and 5 bases at J, leaving 2 bases unmatched.

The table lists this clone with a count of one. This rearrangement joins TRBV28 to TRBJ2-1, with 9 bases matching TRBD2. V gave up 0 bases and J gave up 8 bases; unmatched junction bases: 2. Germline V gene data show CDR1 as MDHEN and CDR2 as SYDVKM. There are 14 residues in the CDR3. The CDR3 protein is CASSLWAGGHEQFF. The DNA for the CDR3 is TGTGCCAGCAGTTTATGGGCGGGGGGGCATGAGCAGTTCTTC.

CDR3 protein: CASSFGQGNQPQHF. The CDR3 DNA reads as TGCGCCAGCAGCTTTGGACAGGGCAATCAGCCCCAGCATTTT. V gene TRBV5-1 combines with J gene TRBJ1-5, with 7 bases matching TRBD1. The CDR3 contains 14 residues. Germline CDR1 SGHRS, CDR2 YFSETQ. V lost 2 bases, J lost 2 bases, and 1 base stayed unmatched.

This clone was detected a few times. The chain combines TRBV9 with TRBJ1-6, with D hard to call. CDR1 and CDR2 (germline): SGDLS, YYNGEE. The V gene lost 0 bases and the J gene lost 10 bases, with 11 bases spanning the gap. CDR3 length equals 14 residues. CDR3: CASSVEDARSPLHF. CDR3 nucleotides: TGTGCCAGCAGCGTAGAAGACGCCCGGTCACCCCTCCACTTT.